This T cell receptor beta chain was profiled in a study of T cell responses to AZD1222 COVID-19 vaccine. Study outcomes and limitations: AZD1222 recipients seropositive at baseline numbered only six or seven. Donors were chiefly white British, with a greater number of females, and clonal diversity was perhaps underestimated. Mapped onto spike, vaccine-associated CD4 TCRs spanned it and were dominant at 160-218 and 743-854. The breadth and depth of Spike-specific TCRs increased once two AZD1222 doses had been given.

Concerning this clone: Its specificity is unknown.

The CDR3 has 17 residues. V was clipped by 1 base and J by 8 bases; unmatched bases: 15. Germline CDR1 SGHKS, CDR2 YYEKEE (reference sequence). Some clones are missing from TCRdb's copy, which holds only in-frame ones; the method was immunoSEQ multiplex PCR. Of roughly 200,000 clones in the sample, just over 90% were seen once. This TCR was sampled from an adult who received the MenACWY meningococcal vaccine as a control. The chain recombines TRBV5-5 with TRBJ2-1; the match to TRBD1 covers 7 bases. The specimen was peripheral blood, collected 28 days after the second dose of the MenACWY control vaccine. This CDR3 reads CASSLREGGPSIYEQFF. The DNA for the CDR3 is TGTGCCAGCAGCTTGAGGGAAGGGGGCCCTTCAATCTATGAGCAGTTCTTC.